These T cell receptor beta chains were read from a single sample in a study of cytomegalovirus exposure and HLA in healthy donors. Only in-frame clones appear in the TCRdb table, and some are missing; sequencing was by immunoSEQ multiplex PCR. The sample records some 95,000 clones, about four fifths being singletons. What was sequenced was PBMCs. The source is a man between 25 and 39 years old in good health and CMV-seronegative. Both conserved end residues are part of each CDR3. D genes are given only for firm matches. Only part of the rows carry a size: once, few, many, or a class if the clone is expanded.

TRBJ2-4	TRBV9	NA	few	TGTGCCAGCACCACTCTCACGGGGAGGAACGCAAGGGGCACGTACACCAAAAACATTCAGTACTTC	CASTTLTGRNARGTYTKNIQYF
TRBJ2-5	TRBV7-6	TRBD1	NA	TGTGCCAGCAGCTCGTCCGGGACAGGGATGGGAGAGACCCAGTACTTC	CASSSSGTGMGETQYF
TRBJ2-5	TRBV15	NA	NA	TGTGCCACCAGCAGAGATCAGCGGGCTGGAGAGACCCAGTACTTC	CATSRDQRAGETQYF
TRBJ1-2	TRBV5-5	NA	NA	TGTGCCAGCAGCCATGAACAGGCGTCAGGTTTCGACTATGGCTACACCTTC	CASSHEQASGFDYGYTF
TRBJ1-2	TRBV7-2	NA	NA	TGTGCCAGCAGCCCCTTTTCTGTTTATGGCTACACCTTC	CASSPFSVYGYTF
TRBJ2-1	TRBV2	TRBD2	NA	TGTGCCAGCAGTGGGACTAGCGGGAACCACAATGAGCAGTTCTTC	CASSGTSGNHNEQFF
TRBJ1-5	TRBV6-1	NA	NA	TGTGCCAGCAGGTACCAGGGAGGGCGGCCCCAGCATTTT	CASRYQGGRPQHF
TRBJ1-2	TRBV30	NA	NA	TGTGCCTGGGGCGGAAATTATGGCTACACCTTC	CAWGGNYGYTF
TRBJ2-5	TRBV9	TRBD2	NA	TGTGCCAGCAGCGATCTAGCGGACCAAGAGACCCAGTACTTC	CASSDLADQETQYF
TRBJ1-4	TRBV11-2	NA	few	TGTGCCAGCAGCCGTTTAAATGAAAAACTGTTTTTT	CASSRLNEKLFF
TRBJ2-7	TRBV29-1	NA	NA	TGCAGCGTTTATGGTAGCTCCTACGAGCAGTACTTC	CSVYGSSYEQYF
TRBJ1-2	TRBV7-9	NA	once	TGTGCCAGCAGCTTACAGGGTAGTCATGGCTACACCTTC	CASSLQGSHGYTF
TRBJ2-7	TRBV7-9	TRBD1	NA	TGTGCCAGCAGCTCGAACCGGGACAGGGTCTACGAGCAGTACTTC	CASSSNRDRVYEQYF
TRBJ1-5	TRBV7-2	NA	NA	TGTGCCAGCAGCCCCGACAGGAGCAATCAGCCCCAGCATTTT	CASSPDRSNQPQHF
TRBJ1-4	TRBV5-4	TRBD1	NA	TGTGCCAGCAGCTCCACAGGGGGCGAAGAAAAACTGTTTTTT	CASSSTGGEEKLFF
TRBJ1-1	TRBV2	NA	NA	TGTGCCAGCAGTGAAAGGTCAGGGATGGGCACTGAAGCTTTCTTT	CASSERSGMGTEAFF
TRBJ2-4	TRBV6-5	NA	NA	TGTGCCAGCAGTTACGAGGCGGGCCTAGCCAAAAACATTCAGTACTTC	CASSYEAGLAKNIQYF
TRBJ2-1	TRBV11-2	NA	NA	TGTGCCAGCAGCTTTTTCATCTCTGGGCCCTACAATGAGCAGTTCTTC	CASSFFISGPYNEQFF
TRBJ2-1	TRBV19	NA	NA	TGTGCCAGTAGGGAATCCGGGACATCTTTCAATGAGCAGTTCTTC	CASRESGTSFNEQFF
TRBJ1-2	TRBV14	NA	few	TGTGCCAGCAGCCAACTCGCGGATCGCCTCTATGGCTACACCTTC	CASSQLADRLYGYTF
TRBJ1-2	TRBV5-6	NA	NA	TGTGCCAGCAGCTCGTTCCTTGGCTACACCTTC	CASSSFLGYTF
TRBJ1-2	TRBV7-8	NA	few	TGTGCCACCCAGCCGGGACTGAACTATGGCTACACCTTC	CATQPGLNYGYTF
TRBJ2-2	TRBV5-1	TRBD1	NA	TGCGCCAGCAGCTCAGGACAGGGGGTTAACACCGGGGAGCTGTTTTTT	CASSSGQGVNTGELFF
TRBJ1-2	TRBV7-2	NA	NA	TGTGCCAGCAGCTTAGCGCCGGGCGGGGCTAACTATGGCTACACCTTC	CASSLAPGGANYGYTF
TRBJ1-5	TRBV5-1	NA	NA	TGCGCCAGCAGCTTGGATCGGGGGAGCAATCAGCCCCAGCATTTT	CASSLDRGSNQPQHF
TRBJ1-3	TRBV5-1	TRBD1	NA	TGCGCCAGCAGCTTGTACCCAGGGGACAGGGGAAGTTCTGGAAACACCATATATTTT	CASSLYPGDRGSSGNTIYF
TRBJ2-5	TRBV5-1	NA	NA	TGCGCCAGCAGCTTTGGCAGCCAAGAGACCCAGTACTTC	CASSFGSQETQYF
TRBJ1-5	TRBV28	NA	NA	TGTGCCAGCAGACCCACCGCGGGGGGGAATAGCAATCAGCCCCAGCATTTT	CASRPTAGGNSNQPQHF
TRBJ2-7	TRBV30	TRBD2	NA	TGTGCCTGTGTGCGGGGGGCCGCCTACTCCTACGAGCAGTACTTC	CACVRGAAYSYEQYF
TRBJ2-2	TRBV5-1	TRBD1	NA	TGCGCCAGCAGCTCGACAGGGTCGAGGACCGGGGAGCTGTTTTTT	CASSSTGSRTGELFF
TRBJ2-1	TRBV5-1	TRBD2	NA	TGCGCCAGCTCCTCCGGGACTAGCGGGAGCAATGAGCAGTTCTTC	CASSSGTSGSNEQFF
TRBJ1-1	TRBV6-5	NA	once	TGTGCCAGCAGCACGGACAGCTTGAACACTGAAGCTTTCTTT	CASSTDSLNTEAFF
TRBJ2-6	TRBV10-3	TRBD1	NA	TGTGCCATCACGGGACAGGAATCTGGGGCCAACGTCCTGACTTTC	CAITGQESGANVLTF
TRBJ1-5	TRBV30	NA	few	TGTGCCTGGAGCCTAGGAGGGGAACATCAGCCCCAGCATTTT	CAWSLGGEHQPQHF
TRBJ1-4	TRBV5-6	NA	few	TGTGCCAGCAGGTTGGGACATAATGAAAAACTGTTTTTT	CASRLGHNEKLFF
TRBJ2-1	TRBV9	TRBD2	NA	TGTGCCAGCAGCGCTAGCGGGAGGTCCTACAATGAGCAGTTCTTC	CASSASGRSYNEQFF
TRBJ2-3	TRBV18	NA	few	TGTGCCAGCTCACCACCAGGAGGGTTGTCGGATACGCAGTATTTT	CASSPPGGLSDTQYF
TRBJ1-1	TRBV6-5	NA	NA	TGTGCCAGCATTAGGGCGGGTACTGAAGCTTTCTTT	CASIRAGTEAFF
TRBJ2-2	TRBV5-1	TRBD2	NA	TGCGCCAGCAGCGAGGCTTCTAGCGGGACCGGGGAGCTGTTTTTT	CASSEASSGTGELFF
TRBJ1-4	TRBV19	TRBD1	NA	TGTGCCAGTAGTCGGGACAGGGGCCAAAAACTGTTTTTT	CASSRDRGQKLFF
TRBJ1-3	TRBV6-1	NA	NA	TGTGCCAGCACCCTCCCCAGGGGTGGTGGAAACACCATATATTTT	CASTLPRGGGNTIYF
TRBJ2-7	TRBV30	NA	NA	TGTGCCTTGGGACAAGAAGCCTACGAGCAGTACTTC	CALGQEAYEQYF
TRBJ2-1	TRBV25-1	TRBD2	NA	TGTGCCAGCAGCCCCCCAACTAGCGGGGTTAACAATGAGCAGTTCTTC	CASSPPTSGVNNEQFF
TRBJ2-1	TRBV6-1	TRBD1	few	TGTGCCAGCAGTGGAGACAGGGGGCTTTACAATGAGCAGTTCTTC	CASSGDRGLYNEQFF
TRBJ1-1	TRBV5-6	NA	NA	TGTGCCAGCAGCTTGTCAGACAGCTACACTGAAGCTTTCTTT	CASSLSDSYTEAFF
TRBJ2-7	TRBV28	TRBD1	NA	TGTGCCAGCAGCCGACAGGGGTATGTGGACGAGCAGTACTTC	CASSRQGYVDEQYF
TRBJ1-1	TRBV30	NA	NA	TGTGCCGCCGCCCAGGGCGTGAACACTGAAGCTTTCTTT	CAAAQGVNTEAFF
TRBJ1-2	TRBV4-1	NA	NA	TGCGCCAGCAGCCAAGATCTTAAGGGGAAAGCTAACTATGGCTACACCTTC	CASSQDLKGKANYGYTF
TRBJ1-1	TRBV5-1	NA	NA	TGCGCCAGCAGCTTGGGACAGACCTATGAAGCTTTCTTT	CASSLGQTYEAFF
TRBJ2-2	TRBV6-5	NA	once	TGTGCCAGCAGTTACTCGGCTCTGCCCACCGGGGAGCTGTTTTTT	CASSYSALPTGELFF
TRBJ1-2	TRBV11-2	NA	NA	TGTGCCAGCAGCTTTAACCAGGTGAACTATGGCTACACCTTC	CASSFNQVNYGYTF
TRBJ2-1	TRBV5-4	TRBD2	NA	TGTGCCAGCAGCTTAAGCGGGAGGGTTCGGGATGAGCAGTTCTTC	CASSLSGRVRDEQFF